The rows below give T cell receptor beta chains drawn from one sample of a study of control samples from healthy donors and cancer patients. TCRdb keeps only in-frame clones here, not all; method: immunoSEQ multiplex PCR. The profile shows tens of thousands of clones, around 84% of them singletons. Material: PBMCs. Source of these receptors: a man aged 65-85 years with lung cancer. The CDR3 runs from the conserved cysteine through the conserved F or W. A D gene is named only where the DNA matches it firmly. Rows may omit the clone size; those that give it use once, few, many or a size class.

abundance: .
d_gene: .
j_gene: TRBJ2-5
v_gene: TRBV30
CDR3aa: CAWLPGGETQYF
CDR3nt: TGTGCCTGGCTGCCCGGGGGAGAGACCCAGTACTTC

abundance: .
d_gene: .
j_gene: TRBJ1-3
v_gene: TRBV9
CDR3aa: CASSVRDTGLGNTIYF
CDR3nt: TGTGCCAGCAGCGTAAGAGATACAGGGTTAGGAAACACCATATATTTT

abundance: .
d_gene: .
j_gene: TRBJ2-3
v_gene: TRBV7-9
CDR3aa: CASSYPGSLAPDTQYF
CDR3nt: TGTGCCAGCAGCTACCCCGGGAGCCTTGCTCCAGATACGCAGTATTTT

abundance: .
d_gene: TRBD1
j_gene: TRBJ1-2
v_gene: TRBV18
CDR3aa: CASSERDRDYTF
CDR3nt: TGTGCCAGCTCCGAAAGGGACAGAGACTACACCTTC

abundance: .
d_gene: .
j_gene: TRBJ2-7
v_gene: TRBV9
CDR3aa: CASSSRTNSYEQYF
CDR3nt: TGTGCCAGCAGCTCCCGGACTAACTCCTACGAGCAGTACTTC

abundance: .
d_gene: .
j_gene: TRBJ1-5
v_gene: TRBV24-1
CDR3aa: CATSDTNQPQHF
CDR3nt: TGTGCCACCAGTGATACCAATCAGCCCCAGCATTTT

abundance: .
d_gene: TRBD2
j_gene: TRBJ2-7
v_gene: TRBV11-2
CDR3aa: CASSLDLSSGGSYEQYF
CDR3nt: TGTGCCAGCAGCTTAGATCTTAGTAGCGGGGGATCCTACGAGCAGTACTTC

abundance: .
d_gene: .
j_gene: TRBJ2-1
v_gene: TRBV10-3
CDR3aa: CAISKETGYNEQFF
CDR3nt: TGTGCCATCAGTAAGGAAACAGGATACAATGAGCAGTTCTTC

abundance: .
d_gene: TRBD1
j_gene: TRBJ2-7
v_gene: TRBV6-5
CDR3aa: CASSRTTGGYEQYF
CDR3nt: TGTGCCAGCAGCCGCACGACAGGGGGCTACGAGCAGTACTTC

abundance: .
d_gene: .
j_gene: TRBJ2-5
v_gene: TRBV30
CDR3aa: CAWSPRGHQETQYF
CDR3nt: TGTGCCTGGAGCCCGAGGGGCCACCAAGAGACCCAGTACTTC

abundance: .
d_gene: .
j_gene: TRBJ1-1
v_gene: TRBV15
CDR3aa: CATSRVGMQNTEAFF
CDR3nt: TGTGCCACCAGCAGAGTGGGAATGCAGAACACTGAAGCTTTCTTT

abundance: .
d_gene: TRBD2
j_gene: TRBJ2-2
v_gene: TRBV10-2
CDR3aa: CASSRTSGGNTGELFF
CDR3nt: TGCGCCAGCAGCCGGACTAGCGGGGGGAACACCGGGGAGCTGTTTTTT

abundance: .
d_gene: .
j_gene: TRBJ2-2
v_gene: TRBV24-1
CDR3aa: CATRDSDTGELFF
CDR3nt: TGTGCCACCAGGGACAGTGACACCGGGGAGCTGTTTTTT

abundance: .
d_gene: TRBD1
j_gene: TRBJ2-3
v_gene: TRBV30
CDR3aa: CAWSDGQGPSTDTQYF
CDR3nt: TGTGCCTGGAGCGACGGACAGGGCCCTAGCACAGATACGCAGTATTTT

abundance: .
d_gene: .
j_gene: TRBJ2-7
v_gene: TRBV29-1
CDR3aa: CSVEDLGGRSYEQYF
CDR3nt: TGCAGCGTTGAAGATCTTGGGGGCCGATCCTACGAGCAGTACTTC

abundance: .
d_gene: TRBD1
j_gene: TRBJ1-2
v_gene: TRBV25-1
CDR3aa: CASSVRDRGYGYTF
CDR3nt: TGTGCCAGCAGTGTCCGGGACAGGGGGTATGGCTACACCTTC

abundance: .
d_gene: TRBD1
j_gene: TRBJ1-1
v_gene: TRBV5-5
CDR3aa: CASSGGTGRTEAFF
CDR3nt: TGTGCCAGCAGCGGAGGGACAGGGCGGACTGAAGCTTTCTTT

abundance: .
d_gene: .
j_gene: TRBJ2-7
v_gene: TRBV2
CDR3aa: CASSPSGGLVAYEQYF
CDR3nt: TGTGCCAGCAGTCCGTCAGGGGGACTAGTGGCCTACGAGCAGTACTTC

abundance: .
d_gene: .
j_gene: TRBJ2-1
v_gene: TRBV10-2
CDR3aa: CASTPTGQANEQFF
CDR3nt: TGCGCCAGCACCCCTACTGGACAAGCCAATGAGCAGTTCTTC

abundance: .
d_gene: TRBD2
j_gene: TRBJ2-1
v_gene: TRBV5-1
CDR3aa: CASSLDPSGGRNEQFF
CDR3nt: TGCGCCAGCAGCTTGGATCCTAGCGGGGGCCGCAATGAGCAGTTCTTC

abundance: .
d_gene: TRBD1
j_gene: TRBJ2-1
v_gene: TRBV6-5
CDR3aa: CASRYRGSYNEQFF
CDR3nt: TGTGCCAGCCGATACAGGGGTTCCTACAATGAGCAGTTCTTC

abundance: .
d_gene: .
j_gene: TRBJ1-1
v_gene: TRBV18
CDR3aa: CASSPSQGMNTEAFF
CDR3nt: TGTGCCAGCTCACCGAGCCAGGGGATGAACACTGAAGCTTTCTTT

abundance: few
d_gene: .
j_gene: TRBJ1-3
v_gene: TRBV9
CDR3aa: CASSGGVGIGNTIYF
CDR3nt: TGTGCCAGCAGCGGGGGGGTAGGAATTGGAAACACCATATATTTT

abundance: .
d_gene: .
j_gene: TRBJ2-2
v_gene: TRBV27
CDR3aa: CASSRDTNTGELFF
CDR3nt: TGTGCCAGCAGTAGGGACACGAACACCGGGGAGCTGTTTTTT

abundance: .
d_gene: .
j_gene: TRBJ1-1
v_gene: TRBV30
CDR3aa: CARENRASTEAFF
CDR3nt: TGTGCCCGAGAAAACAGGGCGTCCACTGAAGCTTTCTTT

abundance: .
d_gene: .
j_gene: TRBJ2-1
v_gene: TRBV6-2/TRBV6-3
CDR3aa: CASSRGYNEQFF
CDR3nt: TGTGCCAGCAGCAGGGGTTACAATGAGCAGTTCTTC

abundance: .
d_gene: .
j_gene: TRBJ2-2
v_gene: TRBV5-4
CDR3aa: CASSVQGYGELFF
CDR3nt: TGTGCCAGCAGCGTACAGGGTTACGGGGAGCTGTTTTTT

abundance: .
d_gene: .
j_gene: TRBJ2-5
v_gene: TRBV7-7
CDR3aa: CASSLGGGRLETQYF
CDR3nt: TGTGCTAGCAGCTTAGGAGGGGGCCGATTAGAGACCCAGTACTTC

abundance: few
d_gene: TRBD1
j_gene: TRBJ1-5
v_gene: TRBV6-5
CDR3aa: CASSSVDRASGPQHF
CDR3nt: TGTGCCAGCAGTTCGGTAGACAGGGCAAGTGGGCCCCAGCATTTT

abundance: .
d_gene: .
j_gene: TRBJ2-7
v_gene: TRBV19
CDR3aa: CASSPRDISYEQYF
CDR3nt: TGTGCCAGTAGCCCTCGGGACATCTCCTACGAGCAGTACTTC

abundance: once
d_gene: .
j_gene: TRBJ2-3
v_gene: TRBV24-1
CDR3aa: CATSDEGEGTDTQYF
CDR3nt: TGTGCCACCAGTGATGAGGGGGAGGGCACAGATACGCAGTATTTT

abundance: .
d_gene: .
j_gene: TRBJ1-1
v_gene: TRBV5-6
CDR3aa: CASSLAENTEAFF
CDR3nt: TGTGCCAGCAGCTTGGCGGAGAACACTGAAGCTTTCTTT

abundance: few
d_gene: .
j_gene: TRBJ1-1
v_gene: TRBV10-1
CDR3aa: CASSESSQHEAFF
CDR3nt: TGCGCCAGCAGTGAGTCCTCCCAGCATGAAGCTTTCTTT

abundance: .
d_gene: .
j_gene: TRBJ2-7
v_gene: TRBV3-1/TRBV3-2
CDR3aa: CASTSTRTAYEQYF
CDR3nt: TGTGCCAGCACCTCGACCAGGACAGCCTACGAGCAGTACTTC

abundance: .
d_gene: .
j_gene: TRBJ1-2
v_gene: TRBV19
CDR3aa: CASPKRADNYGYTF
CDR3nt: TGTGCCAGCCCAAAGAGGGCGGATAACTATGGCTACACCTTC

abundance: once
d_gene: .
j_gene: TRBJ2-5
v_gene: TRBV3-1/TRBV3-2
CDR3aa: CASSQDPGPQETQYF
CDR3nt: TGTGCCAGCAGCCAAGATCCCGGGCCCCAAGAGACCCAGTACTTC

abundance: .
d_gene: TRBD1
j_gene: TRBJ2-1
v_gene: TRBV4-1
CDR3aa: CASSQSGTATYNEQFF
CDR3nt: TGCGCCAGCAGCCAATCAGGGACAGCTACCTACAATGAGCAGTTCTTC

abundance: .
d_gene: TRBD1
j_gene: TRBJ2-7
v_gene: TRBV24-1
CDR3aa: CATSDSGTARDEQYF
CDR3nt: TGTGCCACCAGTGATTCCGGGACAGCAAGGGACGAGCAGTACTTC

abundance: .
d_gene: .
j_gene: TRBJ2-3
v_gene: TRBV11-2
CDR3aa: CASSLGRDTQYF
CDR3nt: TGTGCCAGCAGCTTAGGGCGAGATACGCAGTATTTT

abundance: .
d_gene: .
j_gene: TRBJ1-3
v_gene: TRBV5-1
CDR3aa: CASSLTGRNTIYF
CDR3nt: TGCGCCAGCAGCTTGACAGGGAGGAACACCATATATTTT

abundance: once
d_gene: .
j_gene: TRBJ2-5
v_gene: TRBV5-1
CDR3aa: CASSLLSGVETQYF
CDR3nt: TGCGCCAGCAGCTTGTTATCAGGGGTCGAGACCCAGTACTTC

abundance: .
d_gene: TRBD1
j_gene: TRBJ2-2
v_gene: TRBV18
CDR3aa: CASSPGTGNGELFF
CDR3nt: TGTGCCAGCTCTCCCGGGACAGGGAACGGGGAGCTGTTTTTT

abundance: few
d_gene: .
j_gene: TRBJ2-6
v_gene: TRBV2
CDR3aa: CASREGWGSGANVLTF
CDR3nt: TGTGCCAGCAGGGAAGGATGGGGCTCTGGGGCCAACGTCCTGACTTTC

abundance: .
d_gene: .
j_gene: TRBJ2-4
v_gene: TRBV5-1
CDR3aa: CASSTEDLAKNIQYF
CDR3nt: TGCGCCAGCAGCACGGAGGACCTTGCCAAAAACATTCAGTACTTC

abundance: many
d_gene: TRBD1
j_gene: TRBJ2-2
v_gene: TRBV27
CDR3aa: CASSLAGQVFTGELFF
CDR3nt: TGTGCCAGCAGTTTAGCCGGACAGGTTTTCACCGGGGAGCTGTTTTTT

abundance: .
d_gene: .
j_gene: TRBJ1-2
v_gene: TRBV6-5
CDR3aa: CASRSAGAEGGGYTF
CDR3nt: TGTGCCAGCAGGTCGGCGGGGGCCGAAGGAGGTGGCTACACCTTC

abundance: .
d_gene: .
j_gene: TRBJ1-5
v_gene: TRBV6-5
CDR3aa: CASSYSGGGQPQHF
CDR3nt: TGTGCCAGCAGTTACTCTGGCGGGGGGCAGCCCCAGCATTTT

abundance: few
d_gene: .
j_gene: TRBJ1-2
v_gene: TRBV27
CDR3aa: CASSLALDGISNYGYTF
CDR3nt: TGTGCCAGCAGTTTAGCCCTCGACGGTATCTCTAACTATGGCTACACCTTC

abundance: .
d_gene: .
j_gene: TRBJ2-1
v_gene: TRBV2
CDR3aa: CASSGLTPDEQFF
CDR3nt: TGTGCCAGCTCAGGGCTCACCCCCGATGAGCAGTTCTTC

abundance: .
d_gene: .
j_gene: TRBJ1-5
v_gene: TRBV5-5
CDR3aa: CASSLVAGVDQPQHF
CDR3nt: TGTGCCAGCAGCTTGGTGGCAGGGGTTGACCAGCCCCAGCATTTT

abundance: .
d_gene: TRBD1
j_gene: TRBJ1-4
v_gene: TRBV5-1
CDR3aa: CASSLRGQTNEKLFF
CDR3nt: TGCGCCAGCAGCTTGAGGGGACAGACAAATGAAAAACTGTTTTTT

abundance: .
d_gene: TRBD2
j_gene: TRBJ2-5
v_gene: TRBV19
CDR3aa: CASTSQLAGAETQYF
CDR3nt: TGTGCCAGTACGTCCCAGCTAGCGGGGGCAGAGACCCAGTACTTC

abundance: .
d_gene: .
j_gene: TRBJ1-4
v_gene: TRBV9
CDR3aa: CASSVEERATNEKLFF
CDR3nt: TGTGCCAGCAGCGTAGAGGAGAGAGCAACTAATGAAAAACTGTTTTTT

abundance: .
d_gene: TRBD1
j_gene: TRBJ1-5
v_gene: TRBV28
CDR3aa: CASSSPTGLNGNQPQHF
CDR3nt: TGTGCCAGCAGTTCGCCGACAGGGTTGAATGGGAATCAGCCCCAGCATTTT

abundance: .
d_gene: .
j_gene: TRBJ2-5
v_gene: TRBV19
CDR3aa: CATRRNTGETQYF
CDR3nt: TGTGCCACCCGGCGGAACACGGGGGAGACCCAGTACTTC

abundance: .
d_gene: .
j_gene: TRBJ1-6
v_gene: TRBV19
CDR3aa: CASSIARGNSPLHF
CDR3nt: TGTGCCAGTAGTATTGCGCGTGGAAATTCACCCCTCCACTTT

abundance: .
d_gene: TRBD1
j_gene: TRBJ2-3
v_gene: TRBV2
CDR3aa: CAGWDSTDTQYF
CDR3nt: TGTGCCGGATGGGACAGTACAGATACGCAGTATTTT

abundance: few
d_gene: TRBD1
j_gene: TRBJ1-6
v_gene: TRBV19
CDR3aa: CASSPAQGAGSPLHF
CDR3nt: TGTGCCAGTAGTCCAGCACAGGGGGCAGGGTCACCCCTCCACTTT

abundance: few
d_gene: TRBD2
j_gene: TRBJ2-3
v_gene: TRBV28
CDR3aa: CASRRSGALDTQYF
CDR3nt: TGTGCCAGCAGACGAAGCGGGGCCTTAGATACGCAGTATTTT

abundance: once
d_gene: .
j_gene: TRBJ2-3
v_gene: TRBV5-5
CDR3aa: CASSLGGLDTDTQYF
CDR3nt: TGTGCCAGCAGCTTGGGCGGGCTAGACACAGATACGCAGTATTTT